This is a list of T cell receptor beta chains from one sample in a study of T cell changes during pregnancy in multiple sclerosis. Assay used: immunoSEQ multiplex PCR; TCRdb lists only in-frame clones, some missing. The sample yields some 57,000 clones, 85% to 90% seen once. Sequences were derived from peripheral blood, sampled in the first trimester of pregnancy. The receptor source for this set is a female donor in good health, enrolled as a control in a pregnancy study. Both conserved end residues are part of each CDR3. A D gene is named only where the DNA matches it firmly. Clone size is not always given. Where it is, it says once, few, many or a class for expanded clones.

J: TRBJ2-1; size: -; V: TRBV19; D: TRBD1; DNA: TGTGCCAGTAGTAACCCGGACAGGGCGGGCAATGAGCAGTTCTTC; CDR3: CASSNPDRAGNEQFF
J: TRBJ2-3; size: -; V: TRBV9; D: TRBD2; DNA: TGTGCCAGCAGGGCGGGGGGGCCGGATACGCAGTATTTT; CDR3: CASRAGGPDTQYF
J: TRBJ2-6; size: -; V: TRBV5-6; D: TRBD2; DNA: TGTGCCAGCAGCGGGGGGGTCTCTGGGGCCAACGTCCTGACTTTC; CDR3: CASSGGVSGANVLTF
J: TRBJ1-3; size: -; V: TRBV6-1; D: -; DNA: TGTGCCAGCAGTGTAGAAAGCGCCTCTGGAAACACCATATATTTT; CDR3: CASSVESASGNTIYF
J: TRBJ2-2; size: -; V: TRBV7-9; D: -; DNA: TGTGCCAGCACCTGGGGGGACGGTTCCACCGGGGAGCTGTTTTTT; CDR3: CASTWGDGSTGELFF
J: TRBJ2-6; size: -; V: TRBV7-2; D: -; DNA: TGTGCCAGCAGCTACAGGGGAGGCTCTGGGGCCAACGTCCTGACTTTC; CDR3: CASSYRGGSGANVLTF
J: TRBJ2-3; size: -; V: TRBV11-3; D: TRBD1; DNA: TGTGCCAGCAGCTTAGGTAGTCGTCTGGCAGGGGGCTTTGGAGATACGCAGTATTTT; CDR3: CASSLGSRLAGGFGDTQYF
J: TRBJ2-3; size: -; V: TRBV9; D: TRBD2; DNA: TGTGCCAGCAGCGTAGTAGGTAGCGGGGGGGCAGGAGATACGCAGTATTTT; CDR3: CASSVVGSGGAGDTQYF
J: TRBJ2-2; size: -; V: TRBV27; D: -; DNA: TGTGCCAGCAGTTTTCGACAGGATACCGGGGAGCTGTTTTTT; CDR3: CASSFRQDTGELFF
J: TRBJ1-1; size: -; V: TRBV7-9; D: TRBD1; DNA: TGTGCCAGCTACTCGGGACAGGGCCAGAACACTGAAGCTTTCTTT; CDR3: CASYSGQGQNTEAFF
J: TRBJ1-2; size: once; V: TRBV10-3; D: -; DNA: TGTGCCATCTCGTCAGGGGACTATGGCTACACCTTC; CDR3: CAISSGDYGYTF
J: TRBJ1-3; size: -; V: TRBV7-2; D: TRBD1; DNA: TGTGCCAGCACCAACAGGGGGCCTCCGCAGGACACCATATATTTT; CDR3: CASTNRGPPQDTIYF
J: TRBJ1-1; size: -; V: TRBV19; D: -; DNA: TGTGCCAGTAGTATCGGGGAGTCGGCTATAAGGAACACTGAAGCTTTCTTT; CDR3: CASSIGESAIRNTEAFF
J: TRBJ2-1; size: -; V: TRBV5-6; D: -; DNA: TGTGCCAGCAGCTTGGTGTTTAGCGGTTCCTACAATGAGCAGTTCTTC; CDR3: CASSLVFSGSYNEQFF
J: TRBJ2-3; size: -; V: TRBV27; D: -; DNA: TGTGCCAGCAGTCGGGTCGGGGGCACAGATACGCAGTATTTT; CDR3: CASSRVGGTDTQYF
J: TRBJ1-2; size: -; V: TRBV7-2; D: -; DNA: TGTGCCAGCAGCTCCCAACAGGGAGCTAACTATGGCTACACCTTC; CDR3: CASSSQQGANYGYTF
J: TRBJ2-7; size: once; V: TRBV11-3; D: -; DNA: TGTGCCAGCAGCCTACGACTCAGACAGTACTTC; CDR3: CASSLRLRQYF
J: TRBJ1-5; size: -; V: TRBV7-8; D: -; DNA: TGTGCCAGCAGTCATCTACCAGGGGTGGGGAATAGCAATCAGCCCCAGCATTTT; CDR3: CASSHLPGVGNSNQPQHF
J: TRBJ1-5; size: -; V: TRBV18; D: -; DNA: TGTGCCAGCTCACCAGTACAGGTAGAATCCAATCAGCCCCAGCATTTT; CDR3: CASSPVQVESNQPQHF
J: TRBJ2-4; size: -; V: TRBV6-5; D: -; DNA: TGTGCCAGCAGTTTTCGGGGGGCCGGAAACATTCAGTACTTC; CDR3: CASSFRGAGNIQYF
J: TRBJ2-7; size: -; V: TRBV5-1; D: -; DNA: TGCGCCAGCAGCTCAGAACAGGGATACGAGCAGTACTTC; CDR3: CASSSEQGYEQYF
J: TRBJ1-4; size: -; V: TRBV10-3; D: -; DNA: TGTGCCATGGGGGCAGGCCGGGGAAATGAAAAACTGTTTTTT; CDR3: CAMGAGRGNEKLFF
J: TRBJ1-1; size: -; V: TRBV7-3; D: -; DNA: TGTGCCAGCAGCTTAGTCCGGGAGGTTTTGGGCACTGAAGCTTTCTTT; CDR3: CASSLVREVLGTEAFF
J: TRBJ1-1; size: -; V: TRBV7-9; D: TRBD1; DNA: TGTGCCAGCAGCCAGGGGGGAAACACTGAAGCTTTCTTT; CDR3: CASSQGGNTEAFF
J: TRBJ2-7; size: -; V: TRBV7-2; D: TRBD1; DNA: TGTGCCAGCAGCTTAACAGGGGTAAGCGCCTACGAGCAGTACTTC; CDR3: CASSLTGVSAYEQYF
J: TRBJ2-7; size: -; V: TRBV7-2; D: TRBD1; DNA: TGTGCCAGCAGCTCCGGGACAGGGACCTACGAGCAGTACTTC; CDR3: CASSSGTGTYEQYF
J: TRBJ1-6; size: -; V: TRBV7-8; D: TRBD1; DNA: TGTGCCAGCAGCTTAGCGGGACAGGGGAGGTCACCCCTCCACTTT; CDR3: CASSLAGQGRSPLHF
J: TRBJ2-5; size: -; V: TRBV4-3; D: -; DNA: TGCGCCAGCAGCCATCGAAGGGGGGAGGGGACCCAGTACTTC; CDR3: CASSHRRGEGTQYF
J: TRBJ2-1; size: -; V: TRBV7-3; D: TRBD2; DNA: TGTGCCAGCAGCTTAGATAGGACTAGCGGGCCCATCCTTTACAATGAGCAGTTCTTC; CDR3: CASSLDRTSGPILYNEQFF
J: TRBJ1-1; size: few; V: TRBV4-3; D: -; DNA: TGCGCCAGCAGCCAAGATCCGACAGGCAGGTTGAACACTGAAGCTTTCTTT; CDR3: CASSQDPTGRLNTEAFF
J: TRBJ2-2; size: -; V: TRBV9; D: TRBD2; DNA: TGTGCCAGCAGCGTAGATAGCGGGGGGGCCGGCGGGGAGCTGTTTTTT; CDR3: CASSVDSGGAGGELFF
J: TRBJ2-3; size: -; V: TRBV29-1; D: -; DNA: TGCAGCGTTGAATACATGGGGCTCTTGACAAATACGCAGTATTTT; CDR3: CSVEYMGLLTNTQYF
J: TRBJ2-5; size: -; V: TRBV11-3; D: TRBD1; DNA: TGTGCCAGCAGCCGACAGGGGAGGCAGACCCAGTACTTC; CDR3: CASSRQGRQTQYF
J: TRBJ1-1; size: many; V: TRBV30; D: -; DNA: TGTGCCTGGAGCGCACCCTTTGTCTCAGTCCCTGAAGCTTTCTTT; CDR3: CAWSAPFVSVPEAFF
J: TRBJ2-3; size: -; V: TRBV2; D: -; DNA: TGTGCCAGCATACTCGAGGAGGGATCTGGAGATACGCAGTATTTT; CDR3: CASILEEGSGDTQYF
J: TRBJ2-5; size: -; V: TRBV11-2; D: TRBD2; DNA: TGTGCCAGCACCTGGGGTTTAGCGGGGGAGACCCAGTACTTC; CDR3: CASTWGLAGETQYF
J: TRBJ1-2; size: -; V: TRBV27; D: -; DNA: TGTGCCAGCAGTATTGGAGGCGGTGGCTACACCTTC; CDR3: CASSIGGGGYTF
J: TRBJ2-2; size: -; V: TRBV9; D: -; DNA: TGTGCCAGCAGCGTAGGGGGCGGGGGCGTCACCGGGGAGCTGTTTTTT; CDR3: CASSVGGGGVTGELFF
J: TRBJ2-7; size: -; V: TRBV7-9; D: -; DNA: TGTGCCAGCAGCTTAGGAGGGACACAGGCTCTAACCTACGAGCAGTACTTC; CDR3: CASSLGGTQALTYEQYF
J: TRBJ1-1; size: few; V: TRBV5-4; D: TRBD1; DNA: TGTGCCAGCAGCTTGTGGACAGGAGGGACTGAAGCTTTCTTT; CDR3: CASSLWTGGTEAFF
J: TRBJ1-2; size: -; V: TRBV5-4; D: TRBD1; DNA: TGTGCCAGCAGCTGGGGGGACAGGGGATTTATATTAGATGGCTACACCTTC; CDR3: CASSWGDRGFILDGYTF
J: TRBJ2-7; size: -; V: TRBV18; D: TRBD1; DNA: TGTGCCAGCTCACTCGGACAGGGCGCCTACGAGCAGTACTTC; CDR3: CASSLGQGAYEQYF
J: TRBJ1-4; size: -; V: TRBV19; D: -; DNA: TGTGCCAGTAGTTACAGGGACCCTGGTGCAACTAATGAAAAACTGTTTTTT; CDR3: CASSYRDPGATNEKLFF
J: TRBJ2-7; size: -; V: TRBV4-1; D: -; DNA: TGCGCCAGCAGCCAAGAACCGGACAGTACCTACGAGCAGTACTTC; CDR3: CASSQEPDSTYEQYF
J: TRBJ1-4; size: once; V: TRBV30; D: TRBD1; DNA: TGTGCCTGGAGTGCAATAGACAGGGGGATTGAAAAACTGTTTTTT; CDR3: CAWSAIDRGIEKLFF
J: TRBJ1-1; size: -; V: TRBV7-3; D: -; DNA: TGTGCCAGCAGCCCTAGGAGGAACACTGAAGCTTTCTTT; CDR3: CASSPRRNTEAFF